Listed here is a single TCR beta chain. The target antigen is unknown. The data belong to a study of T cell repertoires in cytomegalovirus infection. Looking at the study overall: Well-studied HLA-B-restricted epitopes and recently identified HLA-C-restricted epitopes of CMV were both used in the study. Public TCR beta signatures provided an indication of both CMV infection and a matching HLA type.

TCRdb itself ran the reads through MiXCR, one entry per CDR3 protein. The sample consists of hundreds of thousands of distinct CDR3 sequences, roughly a third of them appearing once. Between the trimmed V and J ends, which lost 2 bases and 1 base, there was a span of 11 bases. There are 15 residues in the CDR3. The germline gives CDR1 MNHEY, CDR2 SMNVEV (reference sequence). Notes on the study in general: Summed frequency of public TCR beta families distinguished CMV carriers with the relevant HLA.

The sequencing used cultured CD8+ T cells from PBMCs, collected from culture after CMV antigen stimulation. The chain employs TRBV27 and TRBJ2-5; a weak D match, TRBD1 (7 bases). The sequence came from a human donor in good health (CMV status not recorded). Some clones in this sample may be carry-over from other donors' samples. CDR3 bases: TGTGCCAGCAGTTTAAGCCAGGGGGGCCAAGAGACCCAGTACTTC. It is translated as CASSLSQGGQETQYF.